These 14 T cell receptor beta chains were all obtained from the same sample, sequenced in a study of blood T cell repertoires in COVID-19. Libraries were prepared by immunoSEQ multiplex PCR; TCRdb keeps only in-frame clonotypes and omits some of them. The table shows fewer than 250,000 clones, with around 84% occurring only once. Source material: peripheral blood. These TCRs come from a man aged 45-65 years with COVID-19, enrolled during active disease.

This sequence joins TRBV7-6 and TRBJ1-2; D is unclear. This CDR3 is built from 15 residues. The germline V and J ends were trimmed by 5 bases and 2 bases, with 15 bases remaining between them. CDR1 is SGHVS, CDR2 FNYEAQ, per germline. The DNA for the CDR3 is TGTGCCAGCAGCCCTTTTCCCAGTCAGAACTATGGCTACACCTTC. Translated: CASSPFPSQNYGYTF.

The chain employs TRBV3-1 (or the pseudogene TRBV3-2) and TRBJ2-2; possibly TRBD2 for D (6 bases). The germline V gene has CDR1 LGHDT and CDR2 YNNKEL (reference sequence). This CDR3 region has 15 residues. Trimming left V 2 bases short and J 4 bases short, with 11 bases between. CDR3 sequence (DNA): TGTGCCAGCAGCCAAAGGCTAGCGATCACCGGGGAGCTGTTTTTT. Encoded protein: CASSQRLAITGELFF.

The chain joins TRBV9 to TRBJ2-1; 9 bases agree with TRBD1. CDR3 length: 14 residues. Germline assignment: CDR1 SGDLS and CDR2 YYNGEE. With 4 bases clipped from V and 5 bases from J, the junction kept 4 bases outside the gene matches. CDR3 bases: TGTGCCAGCAGCACAGGGGGCGTCCACAATGAGCAGTTCTTC. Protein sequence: CASSTGGVHNEQFF. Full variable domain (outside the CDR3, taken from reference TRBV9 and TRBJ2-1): DSGVTQTPKHLITATGQRVTLRCSPRSGDLSVYWYQQSLDQGLQFLIQYYNGEERAKGNILERFSAQQFPDLHSELNLSSLELGDSALYFCASSTGGVHNEQFFGPGTRLTVL.

The CDR3 coding sequence is TGTGCCACCAGTGATTCGGCAGGGCTTGGCTACACCTTC. This translates into CATSDSAGLGYTF. V usage is TRBV24-1 and J usage is TRBJ1-2; perhaps TRBD1 as D (5 bases). Germline assignment: CDR1 KGHDR and CDR2 SFDVKD. V was clipped by 2 bases and J by 7 bases, with 10 bases between them. CDR3 length equals 13 residues.

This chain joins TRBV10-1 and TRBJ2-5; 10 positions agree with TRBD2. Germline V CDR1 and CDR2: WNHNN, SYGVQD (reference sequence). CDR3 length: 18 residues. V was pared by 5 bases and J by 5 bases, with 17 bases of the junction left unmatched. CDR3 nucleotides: TGCGCCAGCAGTCCCACGCCGGTCGCACTAGCGGGGCACGAGACCCAGTACTTC. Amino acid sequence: CASSPTPVALAGHETQYF.

In DNA form, the CDR3 reads TGTGCCAGCACCACGCGGGTGCTTGATAGCAATCAGCCCCAGCATTTT. Its protein is CASTTRVLDSNQPQHF. This chain links TRBV6-6 with TRBJ1-5; D is undetermined. In germline, CDR1 is MNHNY, CDR2 SVGAGI (reference sequence). The CDR3 sequence is 16 residues long. Trimming left V 7 bases short and J 0 bases short, with 16 bases between.

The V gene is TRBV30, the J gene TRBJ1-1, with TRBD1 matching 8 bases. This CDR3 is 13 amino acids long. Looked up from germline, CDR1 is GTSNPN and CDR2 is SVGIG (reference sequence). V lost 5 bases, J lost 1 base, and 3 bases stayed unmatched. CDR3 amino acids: CAWGTGTNTEAFF. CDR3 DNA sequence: TGTGCCTGGGGGACAGGAACGAACACTGAAGCTTTCTTT.

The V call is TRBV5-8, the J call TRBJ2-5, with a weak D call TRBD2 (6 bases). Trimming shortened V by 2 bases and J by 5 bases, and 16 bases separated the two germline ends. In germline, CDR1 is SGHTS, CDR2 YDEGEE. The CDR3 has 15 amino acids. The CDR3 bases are TGTGCCAGCAGCTTTACTAGCACCCCTTACGAGACCCAGTACTTC. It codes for CASSFTSTPYETQYF.

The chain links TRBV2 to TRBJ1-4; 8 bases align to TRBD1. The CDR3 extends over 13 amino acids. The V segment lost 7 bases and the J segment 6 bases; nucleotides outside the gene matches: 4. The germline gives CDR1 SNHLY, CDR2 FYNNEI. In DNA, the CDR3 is TGTGCCAGCATTCTGGACAGGGATGAAAAACTGTTTTTT. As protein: CASILDRDEKLFF.

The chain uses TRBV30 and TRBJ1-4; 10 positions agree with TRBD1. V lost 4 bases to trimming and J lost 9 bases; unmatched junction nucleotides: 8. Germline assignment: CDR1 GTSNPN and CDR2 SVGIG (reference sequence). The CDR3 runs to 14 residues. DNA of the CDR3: TGTGCCTGGATGGGGACAGGGGCGGTGAAAAAACTGTTTTTT. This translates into CAWMGTGAVKKLFF. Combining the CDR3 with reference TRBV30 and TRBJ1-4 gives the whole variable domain SQTIHQWPATLVQPVGSPLSLECTVEGTSNPNLYWYRQAAGRGLQLLFYSVGIGQISSEVPQNLSASRPQDRQFILSSKKLLLSDSGFYLCAWMGTGAVKKLFFGSGTQLSVL.

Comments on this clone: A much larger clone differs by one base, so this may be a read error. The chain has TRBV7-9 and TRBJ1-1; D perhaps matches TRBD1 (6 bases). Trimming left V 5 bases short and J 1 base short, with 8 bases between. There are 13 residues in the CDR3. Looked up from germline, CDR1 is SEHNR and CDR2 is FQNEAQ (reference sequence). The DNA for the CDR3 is TGTGCCAGCAGCGTACAGGGGAACACTGAAGCTTTCTTT. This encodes CASSVQGNTEAFF.

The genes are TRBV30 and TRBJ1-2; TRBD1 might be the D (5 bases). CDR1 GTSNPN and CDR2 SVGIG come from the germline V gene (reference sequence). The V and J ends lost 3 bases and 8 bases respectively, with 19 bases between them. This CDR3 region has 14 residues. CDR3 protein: CAWRTTGRPTGYTF. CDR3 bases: TGTGCCTGGAGAACCACAGGTCGCCCGACGGGCTACACCTTC. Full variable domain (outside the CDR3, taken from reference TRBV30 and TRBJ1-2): SQTIHQWPATLVQPVGSPLSLECTVEGTSNPNLYWYRQAAGRGLQLLFYSVGIGQISSEVPQNLSASRPQDRQFILSSKKLLLSDSGFYLCAWRTTGRPTGYTFGSGTRLTVV.

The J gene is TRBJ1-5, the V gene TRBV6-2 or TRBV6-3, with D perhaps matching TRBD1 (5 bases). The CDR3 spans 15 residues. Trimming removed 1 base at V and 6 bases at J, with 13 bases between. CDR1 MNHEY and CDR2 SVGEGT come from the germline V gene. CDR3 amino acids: CASSYLDSPGQPQHF. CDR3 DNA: TGTGCCAGCAGTTACTTAGACAGCCCAGGTCAGCCCCAGCATTTT.

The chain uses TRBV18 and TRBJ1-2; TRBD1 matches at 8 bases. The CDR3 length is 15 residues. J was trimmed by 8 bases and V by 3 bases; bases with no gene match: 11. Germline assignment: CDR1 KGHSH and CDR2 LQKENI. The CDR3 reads CASSPVPGQVLGYTF. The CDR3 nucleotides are TGTGCCAGCTCACCCGTCCCGGGACAGGTGTTAGGCTACACCTTC.